The T cell receptor (beta chain) under discussion was sequenced for a study of T-cell reconstitution after alpha-beta-depleted transplantation in children (dated by TCRdb to the mid-2010s). With respect to the entire study: The study quantitatively tracked T-cell immune reconstitution after TCRalphabeta/CD19-depleted allogeneic hematopoietic cell transplantation in children using TCR repertoire profiling.

The germline V gene encodes CDR1 SQVTM and CDR2 ANQGSEA. The CDR3 runs 14 amino acids, cysteine and phenylalanine included. Only CDR3 DNA remains: 42 bases, in frame from the first base. This clonotype came up many times. This receptor's antigen is unknown. One junction end disagrees with the germline gene, perhaps due to a read error. The library was obtained by PCR. The sample was run on an Illumina HiSeq 2500. To normalize quantification of the TCRbeta repertoire, the TCR libraries were built with molecular barcoding that relied on unique molecular identifiers. TCRdb reprocessing: public reads trimmed at Q25 with fastp, clones called with MiXCR, in-frame beta chains kept. Each entry merges the rows of one CDR3 protein and shows their most common DNA and genes. The sample contains some 590,000 distinct CDR3 sequences, roughly a tenth of them found a single time. Together, the top ten hold less than 5% of the sample.

The chain uses TRBV29-1 and TRBJ2-3, with TRBD2 identical over 9 junction bases. Sample: PBMCs from the stem cell graft donor, taken from the stem cell graft. This TCR came from a human donor who donated a stem cell graft to a child with acute myeloid leukemia. The nucleotides are TGCAGCCTTGAGGGACTAGCCCCCCCAGATACGCAGTATTTT. It codes for CSLEGLAPPDTQYF.